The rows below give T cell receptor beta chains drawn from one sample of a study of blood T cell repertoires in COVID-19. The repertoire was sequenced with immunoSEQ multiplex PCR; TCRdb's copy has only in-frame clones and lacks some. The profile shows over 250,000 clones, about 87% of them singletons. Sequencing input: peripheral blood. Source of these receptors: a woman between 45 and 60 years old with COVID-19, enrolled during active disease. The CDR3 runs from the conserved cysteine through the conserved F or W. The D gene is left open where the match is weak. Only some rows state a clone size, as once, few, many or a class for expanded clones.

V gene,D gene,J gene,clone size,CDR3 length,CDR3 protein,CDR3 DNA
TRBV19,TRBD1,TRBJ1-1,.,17,CASRGQGGRPMNTEAFF,TGTGCCAGTAGAGGACAGGGCGGGCGCCCTATGAACACTGAAGCTTTCTTT
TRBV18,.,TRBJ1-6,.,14,CASSLDRKNSPLHF,TGTGCCAGCTCACTTGACAGAAAAAATTCACCCCTCCACTTT
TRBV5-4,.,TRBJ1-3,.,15,CASSLKPGSGNTIYF,TGTGCCAGCAGCTTGAAGCCAGGTTCTGGAAACACCATATATTTT
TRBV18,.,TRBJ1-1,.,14,CASSPELGALEAFF,TGTGCCAGCTCACCGGAGTTAGGGGCTCTCGAAGCTTTCTTT
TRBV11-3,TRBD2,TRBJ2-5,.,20,CASSLDRRLAGGPRQETQYF,TGTGCCAGCAGCTTAGATAGGCGACTAGCGGGAGGGCCGAGGCAAGAGACCCAGTACTTC
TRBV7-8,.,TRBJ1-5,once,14,CASSPWTVNQPQHF,TGTGCCAGCAGCCCTTGGACAGTTAATCAGCCCCAGCATTTT
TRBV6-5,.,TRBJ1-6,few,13,CASKRDLWSPLHF,TGTGCCAGCAAGCGGGATTTATGGTCACCCCTCCACTTT
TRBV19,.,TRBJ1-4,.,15,CASSRRTVSNEKLFF,TGTGCCAGTAGTAGGAGGACGGTATCTAATGAAAAACTGTTTTTT
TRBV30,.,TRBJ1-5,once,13,CAWSEQINQPQHF,TGTGCCTGGAGTGAACAGATCAATCAGCCCCAGCATTTT
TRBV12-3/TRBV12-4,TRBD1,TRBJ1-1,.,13,CASSPYRGGGAFF,TGTGCCAGCAGCCCTTACAGGGGGGGTGGGGCTTTCTTT
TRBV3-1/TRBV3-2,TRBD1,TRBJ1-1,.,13,CASSRQGDTEAFF,TGTGCCAGCAGCCGACAGGGTGACACTGAAGCTTTCTTT
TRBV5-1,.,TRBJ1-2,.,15,CASSLVPDTNYGYTF,TGCGCCAGCAGCTTGGTACCAGATACTAACTATGGCTACACCTTC
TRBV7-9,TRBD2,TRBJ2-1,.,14,CASSLAGGDNEQFF,TGTGCCAGCAGCCTAGCGGGAGGTGACAATGAGCAGTTCTTC
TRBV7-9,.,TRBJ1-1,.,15,CASSSTDRFNTEAFF,TGTGCCAGCAGCTCTACCGACAGATTCAACACTGAAGCTTTCTTT
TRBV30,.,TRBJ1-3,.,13,CAWSAVSGNTIYF,TGTGCCTGGAGTGCGGTTTCTGGAAACACCATATATTTT
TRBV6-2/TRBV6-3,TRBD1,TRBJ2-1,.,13,CASSIRGPNEQFF,TGTGCCAGCAGTATAAGGGGGCCAAATGAGCAGTTCTTC
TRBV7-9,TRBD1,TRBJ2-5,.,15,CASSSPGQIQETQYF,TGTGCCAGCAGCTCTCCGGGACAGATACAAGAGACCCAGTACTTC
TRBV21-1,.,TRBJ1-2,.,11,CARGLRYGYTF,TGTGCCAGGGGGCTTCGCTATGGCTACACCTTC
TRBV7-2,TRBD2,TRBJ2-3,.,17,CASRRQRVGLAGRAQYF,TGTGCCAGCAGACGCCAACGGGTGGGCCTAGCGGGGAGGGCGCAGTATTTT
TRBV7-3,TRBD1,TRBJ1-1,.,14,CASSQQGAYTEAFF,TGTGCCAGCAGCCAACAGGGGGCATACACTGAAGCTTTCTTT
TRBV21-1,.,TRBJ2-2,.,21,CASSKVSFYRLAGATSGELFF,TGTGCCAGCAGCAAAGTGTCGTTCTATCGGCTAGCGGGAGCTACGAGCGGGGAGCTGTTTTTT
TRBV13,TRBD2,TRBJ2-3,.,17,CASSLGVGGRASDTQYF,TGTGCCAGCAGCCTCGGCGTCGGAGGGAGGGCGTCAGATACGCAGTATTTT
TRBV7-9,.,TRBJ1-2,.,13,CASSLQGGDGYTF,TGTGCCAGCAGTTTACAGGGAGGGGATGGCTACACCTTC
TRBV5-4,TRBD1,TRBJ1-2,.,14,CASSSRTGNYGYTF,TGTGCCAGCAGCTCCAGGACAGGGAACTATGGCTACACCTTC
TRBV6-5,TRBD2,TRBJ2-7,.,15,CASSSTKAGFYEQYF,TGTGCCAGCAGTTCGACCAAAGCGGGATTCTACGAGCAGTACTTC
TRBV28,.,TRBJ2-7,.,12,CASEGSVYEQYF,TGTGCCAGCGAGGGCTCCGTCTACGAGCAGTACTTC
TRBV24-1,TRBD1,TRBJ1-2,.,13,CATSDSTGFGYTF,TGTGCCACCAGTGATTCGACAGGGTTTGGCTACACCTTC
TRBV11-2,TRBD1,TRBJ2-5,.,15,CASSLGTGGGETQYF,TGTGCCAGCAGCTTAGGGACAGGGGGCGGGGAGACCCAGTACTTC
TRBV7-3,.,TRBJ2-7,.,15,CASSLWDSVAYEQYF,TGTGCCAGCAGCTTATGGGACTCCGTGGCCTACGAGCAGTACTTC
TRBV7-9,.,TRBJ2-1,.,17,CASSTTRAGRTYNEQFF,TGTGCCAGCAGCACTACGCGGGCGGGAAGGACCTACAATGAGCAGTTCTTC
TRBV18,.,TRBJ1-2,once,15,CASSPTRTESYGYTF,TGTGCCAGCTCACCGACAAGGACAGAGTCCTATGGCTACACCTTC
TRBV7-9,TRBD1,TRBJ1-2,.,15,CASSLLAGGNYGYTF,TGTGCCAGCAGCTTATTGGCAGGGGGGAACTATGGCTACACCTTC
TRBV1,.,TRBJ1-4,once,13,CTSSSIQAEGLFF,TGCACCAGCAGCTCGATCCAGGCTGAAGGACTGTTTTTT